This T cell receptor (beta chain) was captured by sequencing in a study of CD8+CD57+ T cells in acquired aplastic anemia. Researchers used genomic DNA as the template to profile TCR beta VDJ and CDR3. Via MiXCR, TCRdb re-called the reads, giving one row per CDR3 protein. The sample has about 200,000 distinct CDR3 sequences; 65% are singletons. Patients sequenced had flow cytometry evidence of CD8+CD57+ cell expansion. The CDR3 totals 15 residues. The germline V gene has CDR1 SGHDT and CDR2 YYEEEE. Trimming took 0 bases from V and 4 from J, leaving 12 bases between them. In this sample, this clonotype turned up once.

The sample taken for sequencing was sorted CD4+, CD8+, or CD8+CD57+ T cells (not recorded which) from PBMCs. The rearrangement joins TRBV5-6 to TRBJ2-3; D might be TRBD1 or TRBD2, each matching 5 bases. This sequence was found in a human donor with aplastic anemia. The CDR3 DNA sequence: TGTGCCAGCAGCTTGGTGGGACCTGGACCAGATACGCAGTATTTT. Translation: CASSLVGPGPDTQYF.